The sample holds one count of the clone carrying this TCR beta chain. Its antigen is unidentified. The germline V gene encodes CDR1 SQVTM and CDR2 ANQGSEA. This CDR3 spans 15 amino acids. Losses at the gene ends were 6 bases for V and 5 bases for J; bases not matched to a gene: 10. This record comes from a study of T and B cells in COVID-19 patients. At the level of the study: Critical illness requiring mechanical ventilation or extracorporeal membrane oxygenation affected about 65% of the 20 active-infection patients. Of some 21 active-infection patients, some 19 carried comorbidities linked to unfavorable COVID-19 outcome.

Each TRB amplification used roughly 230-550 ng of genomic DNA from blood. Study-wide findings and caveats: No sequencing was yet done of CD4+, regulatory or CD8+ subsets, or of SARS-CoV-2-responsive or tetramer+ sorted cells. Patients with COVID-19 reportedly showed strongly skewed T cell receptor beta variable and joining gene usage.

BIOMED2 TRB-A/B primer pools were used in multiplex TRB PCR. A single record per CDR3 protein comes from TCRdb applying MiXCR to the multiplex PCR reads. The table includes more than 5,500 distinct CDR3 sequences, around 32% detected once. The TCR originated in a human donor who had recovered from COVID-19. The chain links TRBV29-1 to TRBJ2-5; 12 bases agree with TRBD1. The material sequenced was blood. The CDR3 reads CSVDSGTGGYETQYF. For the CDR3, the DNA is TGCAGCGTCGATTCCGGGACAGGGGGCTATGAGACCCAGTACTTC.